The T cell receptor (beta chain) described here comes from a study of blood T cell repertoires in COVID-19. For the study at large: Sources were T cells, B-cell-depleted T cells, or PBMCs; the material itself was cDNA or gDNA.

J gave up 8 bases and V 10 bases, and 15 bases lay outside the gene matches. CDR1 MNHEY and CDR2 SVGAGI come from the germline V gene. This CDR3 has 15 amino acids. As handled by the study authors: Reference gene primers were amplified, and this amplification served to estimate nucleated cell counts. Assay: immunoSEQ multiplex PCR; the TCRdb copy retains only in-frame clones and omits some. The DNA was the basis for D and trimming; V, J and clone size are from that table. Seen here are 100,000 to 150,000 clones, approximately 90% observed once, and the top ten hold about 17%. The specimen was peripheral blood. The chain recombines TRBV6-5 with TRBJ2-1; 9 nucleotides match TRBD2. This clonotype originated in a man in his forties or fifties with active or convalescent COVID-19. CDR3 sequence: CATALTGTSRYEQFF. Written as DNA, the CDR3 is TGTGCCACCGCTCTGACCGGGACTAGCCGCTATGAGCAGTTCTTC.